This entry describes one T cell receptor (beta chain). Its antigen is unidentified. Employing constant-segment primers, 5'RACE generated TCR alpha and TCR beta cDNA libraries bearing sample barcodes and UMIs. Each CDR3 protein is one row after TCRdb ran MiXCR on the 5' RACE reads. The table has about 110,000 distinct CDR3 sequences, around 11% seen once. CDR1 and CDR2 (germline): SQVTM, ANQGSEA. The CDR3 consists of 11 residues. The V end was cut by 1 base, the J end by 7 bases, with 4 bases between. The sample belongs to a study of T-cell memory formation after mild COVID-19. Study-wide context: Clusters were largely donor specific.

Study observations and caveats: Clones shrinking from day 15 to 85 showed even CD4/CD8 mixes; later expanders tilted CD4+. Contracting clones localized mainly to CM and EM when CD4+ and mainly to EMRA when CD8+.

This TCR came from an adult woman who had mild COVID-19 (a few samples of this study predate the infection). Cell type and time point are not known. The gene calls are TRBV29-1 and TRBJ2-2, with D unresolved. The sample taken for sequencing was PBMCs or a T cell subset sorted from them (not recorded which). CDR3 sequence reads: CSVEGGGELFF. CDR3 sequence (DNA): TGCAGCGTTGAAGGGGGCGGGGAGCTGTTTTTT.